Listed here are 20 T cell receptor beta chains from one sample, sequenced in a study of T cell responses to AZD1222 COVID-19 vaccine (dated by TCRdb to the early 2020s). Preparation of the library involved the immunoSEQ multiplex PCR assay. TCRdb holds this immuneACCESS table with in-frame rearrangements only. Some clones are missing; in checked studies, unresolved V genes explain under half, and the rest has no known cause. The sample table holds under 150,000 clones. Approximately 2% of the sample comes from the top ten. The time point label on this specimen signifies: baseline before first vaccination. The sample taken for sequencing was peripheral blood. The receptors here all came from an adult in good health.

The genes are TRBV6-5 and TRBJ1-3, with no clear D. Germline lookup yields CDR1 MNHEY and CDR2 SVGAGI. V was shortened by 4 bases and J by 0 bases, with 7 bases between the two germline ends. The CDR3 totals 14 residues. CDR3 DNA sequence: TGTGCCAGCAGTTCCCCCCTCTCTGGAAACACCATATATTTT. As protein: CASSSPLSGNTIYF.

The chain couples TRBV5-6 to TRBJ1-1, with 8 bases identical to TRBD1. The J segment lost 1 base and the V segment lost 3 bases, leaving 5 bases of the junction unmatched. CDR3 length: 15 residues. Per germline, CDR1 SGHDT and CDR2 YYEEEE. The CDR3 spells CASSYGTGANTEAFF. CDR3 bases: TGTGCCAGCAGCTACGGGACAGGAGCGAACACTGAAGCTTTCTTT.

CDR3 loop: CASSQERDQPQHF. In DNA form, the CDR3 reads TGTGCCAGCAGCCAGGAGCGGGACCAGCCCCAGCATTTT. The J gene is TRBJ1-5, the V gene TRBV14; D perhaps matches TRBD1 (5 bases). Trimming left V 3 bases short and J 7 bases short, with 10 bases between. The CDR3 length is 13 residues. The germline gives CDR1 SGHDN, CDR2 FVKESK.

CDR3 coding DNA: TGTGCCAGCAGTTTCTCCGGGAAGGAGGATGAAGCTTTCTTT. This codes for CASSFSGKEDEAFF. This sequence joins TRBV6-5 and TRBJ1-1; D is uncertain. The V end was cut by 4 bases, the J end by 7 bases, with 16 bases between. Germline lookup yields CDR1 MNHEY and CDR2 SVGAGI. This CDR3 has 14 amino acids.

The chain recombines TRBV5-6 with TRBJ1-3; D may be TRBD1 (6 bases). The V and J ends lost 4 bases and 2 bases respectively, with 16 bases between them. This CDR3 contains 16 residues. Germline lookup yields CDR1 SGHDT and CDR2 YYEEEE. The CDR3 region is CASSRDTGRPGNTIYF. The DNA for the CDR3 is TGTGCCAGCAGCAGGGATACAGGGAGACCTGGAAACACCATATATTTT.

The DNA for the CDR3 is TGTGCCAGCAGTGACCGGAGAACAGGTGGAGGAAAACTGTTTTTT. Translated, it gives CASSDRRTGGGKLFF. The chain employs TRBV25-1 and TRBJ1-4; TRBD1 might be the D (5 bases). Between the trimmed V and J ends, which lost 3 bases and 10 bases, there was a span of 18 bases. The length of the CDR3 is 15 residues. Germline CDR1 is MGHDK and CDR2 is SYGVNS. Full variable domain (remainder filled in from reference TRBV25-1 and TRBJ1-4): EADIYQTPRYLVIGTGKKITLECSQTMGHDKMYWYQQDPGMELHLIHYSYGVNSTEKGDLSSESTVSRIRTEHFPLTLESARPSHTSQYLCASSDRRTGGGKLFFGSGTQLSVL.

The rearrangement uses TRBV10-1 and TRBJ1-5, with a tentative D call TRBD1 (6 bases). The V gene's germline CDR1 is WNHNN and CDR2 SYGVQD (reference sequence). The CDR3 extends over 20 amino acids. Between the trimmed V and J ends, which lost 7 bases and 4 bases, there was a span of 32 bases. The CDR3 bases are TGCGCCAGCAATCCTAATCCCGTCGTGCGGGGGCTTATCGCAAATCAGCCCCAGCATTTT. Its translation is CASNPNPVVRGLIANQPQHF.

This chain joins TRBV13 and TRBJ1-4; D may be TRBD1 (5 bases). The CDR3 totals 16 residues. Per germline, CDR1 PRHDT and CDR2 FYEKMQ (reference sequence). Trimming shortened V by 0 bases and J by 4 bases, and 12 bases separated the two germline ends. The CDR3 sequence is CASSLGTPGDNEKLFF. The CDR3 nucleotides are TGTGCCAGCAGCTTAGGGACACCGGGGGATAATGAAAAACTGTTTTTT. Filled out from reference TRBV13 and TRBJ1-4, the complete variable domain reads AAGVIQSPRHLIKEKRETATLKCYPIPRHDTVYWYQQGPGQDPQFLISFYEKMQSDKGSIPDRFSAQQFSDYHSELNMSSLELGDSALYFCASSLGTPGDNEKLFFGSGTQLSVL.

The rearrangement joins TRBV4-3 to TRBJ1-4; 11 bases are shared with TRBD1. The CDR3 sequence is 16 residues long. CDR1 is LGHNA and CDR2 is YSLEER in the germline V gene. The trim removed 0 bases at V and 8 bases at J, leaving 5 bases unmatched. The CDR3 nucleotides read TGCGCCAGCAGCCAAGAATCGGACAGGGGGCACGAAAAACTGTTTTTT. This encodes CASSQESDRGHEKLFF.

The gene calls are TRBV30 and TRBJ1-3, with D perhaps matching TRBD1 (5 bases). The ends were cut back, 1 base at V and 8 bases at J, with 15 bases in the middle. The germline V gene has CDR1 GTSNPN and CDR2 SVGIG (reference sequence). The CDR3 loop spans 14 amino acids. The CDR3 protein is CAWSAGLGGDTIYF. In DNA, the CDR3 is TGTGCCTGGAGTGCGGGCCTGGGGGGGGACACCATATATTTT.

V is TRBV6-5 and J is TRBJ2-7; 10 bases align to TRBD1. Germline CDR1 reads MNHEY; CDR2 reads SVGAGI. The length of the CDR3 is 15 residues. V was pared by 8 bases and J by 4 bases, with 11 bases of the junction left unmatched. The CDR3 region is CASPNEGTGVYEQYF. CDR3 coding DNA: TGTGCCAGCCCGAATGAGGGGACAGGGGTGTACGAGCAGTACTTC.

This CDR3 is CASSSQTNYGYTF. CDR3 nucleotide sequence: TGTGCCAGCAGTTCACAGACTAACTATGGCTACACCTTC. The chain is built from TRBV6-7 and TRBJ1-2; D gene uncertain. Being an ORF, TRBV6-7 has a function that is uncertain. V lost 4 bases, J lost 0 bases, and 6 bases lay in between. The CDR3 length is 13 residues.

The V and J genes are TRBV3-1 (or the pseudogene TRBV3-2) and TRBJ2-7; 10 nucleotides line up with TRBD1. CDR1 and CDR2 from the germline V gene are LGHDT and YNNKEL (reference sequence). J was trimmed by 2 bases and V by 5 bases; bases with no gene match: 9. The CDR3 spans 16 residues. The chain's CDR3 is CASSRYRDRGTYEQYF. Here the CDR3 DNA reads TGTGCCAGCAGCAGATACCGGGACAGGGGTACCTACGAGCAGTACTTC.

The chain is built from TRBV9 and TRBJ2-5, with TRBD1 identical over 7 bases. Losses at the gene ends were 2 bases for V and 7 bases for J; bases not matched to a gene: 8. The CDR3 runs to 14 residues. CDR1 is SGDLS and CDR2 is YYNGEE in the germline V gene. The CDR3 DNA reads TGTGCCAGCAGCGTTGCACAGGGGAAGGGGACCCAGTACTTC. This sequence encodes CASSVAQGKGTQYF. The full variable domain, its missing parts supplied by reference TRBV9 and TRBJ2-5, is DSGVTQTPKHLITATGQRVTLRCSPRSGDLSVYWYQQSLDQGLQFLIQYYNGEERAKGNILERFSAQQFPDLHSELNLSSLELGDSALYFCASSVAQGKGTQYFGPGTRLLVL.

The chain joins TRBV30 to TRBJ1-6, with a weak D call TRBD1 (6 bases). The CDR3 runs 14 residues. V lost 4 bases and J lost 5, with 12 bases in between. Germline V lookup: CDR1 GTSNPN, CDR2 SVGIG (reference sequence). The CDR3 region is CAWTRGVDNSPLHF. The CDR3 coding sequence is TGTGCCTGGACCAGGGGCGTGGATAATTCACCCCTCCACTTT. The full variable domain, its missing parts supplied by reference TRBV30 and TRBJ1-6, is SQTIHQWPATLVQPVGSPLSLECTVEGTSNPNLYWYRQAAGRGLQLLFYSVGIGQISSEVPQNLSASRPQDRQFILSSKKLLLSDSGFYLCAWTRGVDNSPLHFGNGTRLTVT.

CDR3 region: CASRHPDSRHFEAFF. DNA for the CDR3: TGCGCCAGCAGACACCCGGACTCCCGCCACTTTGAAGCTTTCTTT. The chain carries TRBV5-1 and TRBJ1-1; D is unclear. Germline CDR1 SGHRS, CDR2 YFSETQ. This CDR3 has 15 residues. Trimming left V 5 bases short and J 7 bases short, with 21 bases between.

This chain links TRBV3-1 (or the pseudogene TRBV3-2) with TRBJ2-4; no reliable D call. Per germline, CDR1 LGHDT and CDR2 YNNKEL (reference sequence). This CDR3 is 12 amino acids long. Trimming took off 6 bases at V and 8 bases at J, with 11 bases between the two ends. The CDR3 nucleotides are TGTGCCAGCAGTGGGCTTGGAGACATTCAGTACTTC. This gives the protein CASSGLGDIQYF.

This chain uses TRBV29-1 with TRBJ1-2; 7 bases map to TRBD1. Germline CDR1 is SQVTM and CDR2 is ANQGSEA. The V and J ends lost 4 bases and 2 bases, in that order; junction bases with no gene match: 1. The CDR3 extends over 12 amino acids. Here the CDR3 reads CSVGDRNYGYTF. The CDR3 coding sequence is TGCAGCGTTGGGGACAGAAACTATGGCTACACCTTC.

The V gene is TRBV11-2, the J gene TRBJ2-3, with 8 nucleotides matching TRBD2. Per the germline V gene, CDR1 is SGHAT and CDR2 is FQNNGV. CDR3 length: 16 residues. V lost 5 bases, J lost 2 bases, and 9 bases stayed unmatched. In DNA, the CDR3 is TGTGCCAGCAGCATCGAACTAGCGGAGCACACAGATACGCAGTATTTT. The encoded protein is CASSIELAEHTDTQYF.

The gene calls are TRBV7-9 and TRBJ2-3, with a tentative D call TRBD2 (6 bases). Germline V lookup: CDR1 SEHNR, CDR2 FQNEAQ (reference sequence). The CDR3 is made up of 15 amino acids. Between the trimmed V and J ends, which lost 2 bases and 1 base, there was a span of 10 bases. CDR3 in DNA: TGTGCCAGCAGCTTACGGCGGGGTGGCACAGATACGCAGTATTTT. This sequence encodes CASSLRRGGTDTQYF. Full variable domain (outside the CDR3, taken from reference TRBV7-9 and TRBJ2-3): DTGVSQNPRHKITKRGQNVTFRCDPISEHNRLYWYRQTLGQGPEFLTYFQNEAQLEKSRLLSDRFSAERPKGSFSTLEIQRTEQGDSAMYLCASSLRRGGTDTQYFGPGTRLTVL.